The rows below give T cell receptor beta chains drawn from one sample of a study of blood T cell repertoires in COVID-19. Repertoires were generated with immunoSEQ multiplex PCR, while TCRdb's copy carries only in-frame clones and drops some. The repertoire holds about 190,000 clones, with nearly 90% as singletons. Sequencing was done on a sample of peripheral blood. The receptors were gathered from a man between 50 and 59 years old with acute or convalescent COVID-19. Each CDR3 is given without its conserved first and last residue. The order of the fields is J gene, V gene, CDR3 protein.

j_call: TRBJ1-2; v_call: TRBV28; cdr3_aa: ASSFLRGTGGYT
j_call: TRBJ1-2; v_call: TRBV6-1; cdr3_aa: ASSEVPVGYGYT
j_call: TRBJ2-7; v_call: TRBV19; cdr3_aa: ASRPRDTYEQY
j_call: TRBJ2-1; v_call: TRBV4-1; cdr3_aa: ASSQIPQGAPGNEQF
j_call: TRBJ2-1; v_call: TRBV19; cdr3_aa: ASSPASGFDNEQF
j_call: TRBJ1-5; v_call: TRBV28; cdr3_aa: ASRKQGTPNQPQH
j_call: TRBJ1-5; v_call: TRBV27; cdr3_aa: ASSLGGPYSNQPQH
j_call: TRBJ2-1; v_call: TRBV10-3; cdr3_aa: AISGRLAGVGDEQF
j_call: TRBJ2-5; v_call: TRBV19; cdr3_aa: ASGRRDQETQY
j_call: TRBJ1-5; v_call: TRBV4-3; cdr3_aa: ASSQDAGQGAWQPQH
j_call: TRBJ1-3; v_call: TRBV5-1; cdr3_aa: ASSLGQISGNTIY
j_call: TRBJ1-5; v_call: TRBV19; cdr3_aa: ASSIVNSNQPQH
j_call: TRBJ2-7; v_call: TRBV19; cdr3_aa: ASSVGWGEYEQY
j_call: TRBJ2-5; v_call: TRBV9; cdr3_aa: ASSAQTGGETQY
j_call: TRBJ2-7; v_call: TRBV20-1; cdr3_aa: SASGYSGNRAYEQY
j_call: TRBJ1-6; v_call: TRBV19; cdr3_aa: ASSITGLNSPLH
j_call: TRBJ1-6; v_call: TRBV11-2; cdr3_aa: ASSQGFNNSPLH
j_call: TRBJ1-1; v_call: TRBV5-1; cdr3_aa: ASSLSTTGGPRNTEAF
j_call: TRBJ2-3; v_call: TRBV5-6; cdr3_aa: ASSLVSRALTDTQY
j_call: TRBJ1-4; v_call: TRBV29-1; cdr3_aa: SVEGTGIGEKLF
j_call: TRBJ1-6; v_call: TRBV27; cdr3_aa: ASSFIGGGKYNSPLH
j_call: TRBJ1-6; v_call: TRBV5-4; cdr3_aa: ASSLARGGRNSPLH
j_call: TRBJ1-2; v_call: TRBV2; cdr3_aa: ASRQWAGYT
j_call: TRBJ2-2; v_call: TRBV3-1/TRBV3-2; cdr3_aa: ASKRDRENTGELF
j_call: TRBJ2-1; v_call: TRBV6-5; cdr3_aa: ASTIGGGGEQF
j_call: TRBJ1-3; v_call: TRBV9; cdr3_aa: ASSWTGFGNTIY
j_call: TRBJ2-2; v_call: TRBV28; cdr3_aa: ASRLLQNTGELF
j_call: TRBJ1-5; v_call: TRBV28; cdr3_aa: ASSSTGAGNQPQH
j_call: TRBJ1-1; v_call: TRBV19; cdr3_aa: ASSIVAAGSTEAF